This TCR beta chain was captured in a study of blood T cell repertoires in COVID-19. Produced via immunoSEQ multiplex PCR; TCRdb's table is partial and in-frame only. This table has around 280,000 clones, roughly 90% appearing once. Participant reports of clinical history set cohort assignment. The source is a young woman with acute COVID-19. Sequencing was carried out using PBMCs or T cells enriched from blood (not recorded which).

In nucleotides, the CDR3 is TGTGCCAGCAGCTCAACGGGATCCGGGACAGGGGAGGTAGATGGCTACACCTTC. Its protein is CASSSTGSGTGEVDGYTF. V usage is TRBV11-2 and J usage is TRBJ1-2; TRBD1 matches 10 bases. In germline, CDR1 is SGHAT, CDR2 FQNNGV. V lost 4 bases to trimming and J lost 6 bases; unmatched junction nucleotides: 17. This CDR3 contains 18 residues.